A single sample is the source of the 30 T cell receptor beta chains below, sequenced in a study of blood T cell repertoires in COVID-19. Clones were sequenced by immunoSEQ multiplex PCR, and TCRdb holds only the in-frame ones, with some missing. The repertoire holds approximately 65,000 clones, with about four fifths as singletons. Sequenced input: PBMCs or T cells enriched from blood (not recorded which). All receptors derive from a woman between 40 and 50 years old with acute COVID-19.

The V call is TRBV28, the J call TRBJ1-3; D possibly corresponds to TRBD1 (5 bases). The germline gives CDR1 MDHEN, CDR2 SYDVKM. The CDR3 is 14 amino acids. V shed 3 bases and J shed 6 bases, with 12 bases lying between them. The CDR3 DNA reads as TGTGCCAGCAGTTTTGCCAGGGAGGCAAACACCATATATTTT. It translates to CASSFAREANTIYF.

CDR3 protein: CASSITSGANTEAFF. CDR3 DNA: TGTGCCAGTAGTATAACGAGTGGAGCGAACACTGAAGCTTTCTTT. This chain links TRBV19 with TRBJ1-1; D gene uncertain. The CDR3 is 15 amino acids. The V gene's germline CDR1 is LNHDA and CDR2 SQIVND (reference sequence). Trimming pared 2 bases from V and 1 base from J, leaving 11 bases between.

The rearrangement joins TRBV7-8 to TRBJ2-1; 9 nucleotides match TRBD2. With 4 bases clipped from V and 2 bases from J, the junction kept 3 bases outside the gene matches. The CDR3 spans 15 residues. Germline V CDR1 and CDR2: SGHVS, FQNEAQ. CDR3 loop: CASSWAGGPYNEQFF. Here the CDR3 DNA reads TGTGCCAGCAGCTGGGCGGGGGGGCCCTACAATGAGCAGTTCTTC.

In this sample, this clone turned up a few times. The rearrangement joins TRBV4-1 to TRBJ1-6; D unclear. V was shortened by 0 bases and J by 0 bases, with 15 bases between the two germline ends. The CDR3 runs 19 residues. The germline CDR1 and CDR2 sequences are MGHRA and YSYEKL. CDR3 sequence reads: CASSQETLGWSSYNSPLHF. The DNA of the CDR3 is TGCGCCAGCAGCCAAGAAACGCTTGGATGGAGCTCCTATAATTCACCCCTCCACTTT.

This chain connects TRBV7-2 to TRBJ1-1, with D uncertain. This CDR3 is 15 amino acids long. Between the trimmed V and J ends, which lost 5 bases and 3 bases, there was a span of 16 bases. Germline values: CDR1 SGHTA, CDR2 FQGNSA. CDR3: CASSQRRGWDTEAFF. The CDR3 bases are TGTGCCAGCAGCCAACGGCGGGGTTGGGACACTGAAGCTTTCTTT.

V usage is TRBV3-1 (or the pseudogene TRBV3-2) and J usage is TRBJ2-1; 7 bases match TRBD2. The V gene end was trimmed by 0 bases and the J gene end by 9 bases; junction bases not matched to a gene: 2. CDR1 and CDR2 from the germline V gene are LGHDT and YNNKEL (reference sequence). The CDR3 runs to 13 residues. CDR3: CASSQDGRAEQFF. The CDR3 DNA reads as TGTGCCAGCAGCCAAGATGGGAGGGCTGAGCAGTTCTTC.

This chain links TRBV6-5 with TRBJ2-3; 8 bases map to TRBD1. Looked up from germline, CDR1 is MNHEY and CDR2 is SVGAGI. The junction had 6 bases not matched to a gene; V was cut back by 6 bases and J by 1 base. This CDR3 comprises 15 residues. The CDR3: CASSAGGGGTDTQYF. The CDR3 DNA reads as TGTGCCAGCAGCGCAGGGGGCGGGGGCACAGATACGCAGTATTTT.

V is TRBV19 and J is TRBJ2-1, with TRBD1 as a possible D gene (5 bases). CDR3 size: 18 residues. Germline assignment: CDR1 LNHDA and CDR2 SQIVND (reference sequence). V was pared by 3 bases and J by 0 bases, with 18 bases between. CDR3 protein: CASSIVGQIRSSYNEQFF. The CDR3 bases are TGTGCCAGTAGTATTGTGGGGCAGATTCGCAGCTCCTACAATGAGCAGTTCTTC.

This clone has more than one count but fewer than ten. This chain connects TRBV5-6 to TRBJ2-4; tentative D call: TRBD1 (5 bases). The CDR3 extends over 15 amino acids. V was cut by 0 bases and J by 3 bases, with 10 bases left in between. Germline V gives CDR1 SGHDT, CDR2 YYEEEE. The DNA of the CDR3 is TGTGCCAGCAGCTTGGATGGGGCCGGCAAAAACATTCAGTACTTC. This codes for CASSLDGAGKNIQYF.

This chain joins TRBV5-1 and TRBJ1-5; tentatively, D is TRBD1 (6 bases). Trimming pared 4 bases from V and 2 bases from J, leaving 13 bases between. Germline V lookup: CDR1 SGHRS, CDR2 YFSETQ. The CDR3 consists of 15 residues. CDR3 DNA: TGCGCCAGCAGCCCACAGGGTGCGGGCAATCAGCCCCAGCATTTT. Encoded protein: CASSPQGAGNQPQHF.

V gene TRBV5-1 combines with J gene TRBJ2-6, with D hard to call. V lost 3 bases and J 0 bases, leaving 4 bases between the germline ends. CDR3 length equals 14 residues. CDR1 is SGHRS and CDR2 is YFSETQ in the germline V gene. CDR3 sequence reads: CASSSVSGANVLTF. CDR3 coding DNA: TGCGCCAGCAGCTCTGTCTCTGGGGCCAACGTCCTGACTTTC.

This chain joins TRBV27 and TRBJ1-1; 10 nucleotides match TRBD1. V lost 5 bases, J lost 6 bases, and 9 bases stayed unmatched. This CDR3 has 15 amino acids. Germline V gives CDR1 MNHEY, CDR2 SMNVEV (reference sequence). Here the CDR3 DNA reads TGTGCCAGCAGTCCGAGTGGACAGGGGGAGCCTGAAGCTTTCTTT. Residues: CASSPSGQGEPEAFF.

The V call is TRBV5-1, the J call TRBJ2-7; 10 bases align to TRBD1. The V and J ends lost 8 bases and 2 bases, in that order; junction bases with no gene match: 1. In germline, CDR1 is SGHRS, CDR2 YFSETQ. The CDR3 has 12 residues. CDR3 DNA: TGCGCCAGTGGACAGGGGGCCTACGAGCAGTACTTC. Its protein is CASGQGAYEQYF.

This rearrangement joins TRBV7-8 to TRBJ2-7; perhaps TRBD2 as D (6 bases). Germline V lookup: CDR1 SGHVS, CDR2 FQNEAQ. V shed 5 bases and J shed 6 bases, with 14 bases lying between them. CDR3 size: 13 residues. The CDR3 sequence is CASSPMGGAEQYV. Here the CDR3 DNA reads TGTGCCAGCAGCCCCATGGGGGGTGCCGAGCAGTACGTC.

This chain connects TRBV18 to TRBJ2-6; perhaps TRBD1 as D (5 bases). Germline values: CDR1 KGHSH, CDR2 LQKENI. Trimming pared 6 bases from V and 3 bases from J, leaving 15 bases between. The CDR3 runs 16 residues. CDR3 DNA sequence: TGTGCCAGCTCCCCGAGTACAGGCAGTGGGGCCAACGTCCTGACTTTC. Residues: CASSPSTGSGANVLTF. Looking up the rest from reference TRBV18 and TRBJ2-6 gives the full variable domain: NAGVMQNPRHLVRRRGQEARLRCSPMKGHSHVYWYRQLPEEGLKFMVYLQKENIIDESGMPKERFSAEFPKEGPSILRIQQVVRGDSAAYFCASSPSTGSGANVLTFGAGSRLTVL.

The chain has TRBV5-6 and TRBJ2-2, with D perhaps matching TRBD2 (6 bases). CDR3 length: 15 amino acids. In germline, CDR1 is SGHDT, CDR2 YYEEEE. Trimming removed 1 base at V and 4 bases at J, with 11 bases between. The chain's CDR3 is CASSLRELVTGELFF. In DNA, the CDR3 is TGTGCCAGCAGCTTGCGGGAGTTGGTCACCGGGGAGCTGTTTTTT.

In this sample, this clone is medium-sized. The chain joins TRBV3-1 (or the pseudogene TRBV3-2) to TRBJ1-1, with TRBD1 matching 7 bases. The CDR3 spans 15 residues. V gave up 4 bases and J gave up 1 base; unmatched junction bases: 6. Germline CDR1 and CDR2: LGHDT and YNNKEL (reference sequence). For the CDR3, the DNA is TGTGCCAGCAGCCCGCCACGGACAGGGAACACTGAAGCTTTCTTT. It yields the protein CASSPPRTGNTEAFF.

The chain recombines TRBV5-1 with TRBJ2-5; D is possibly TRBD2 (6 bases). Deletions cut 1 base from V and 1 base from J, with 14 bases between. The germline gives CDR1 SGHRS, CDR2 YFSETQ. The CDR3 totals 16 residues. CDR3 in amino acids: CASSLLWGDAQETQYF. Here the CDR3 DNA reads TGCGCCAGCAGCTTGTTGTGGGGGGACGCCCAAGAGACCCAGTACTTC.

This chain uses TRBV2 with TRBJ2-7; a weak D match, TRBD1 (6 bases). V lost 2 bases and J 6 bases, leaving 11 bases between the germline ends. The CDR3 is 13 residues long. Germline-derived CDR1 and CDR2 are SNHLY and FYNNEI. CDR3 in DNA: TGTGCCAGCAGTGAAAGGGTGGGGGCCGAGCAGTACTTC. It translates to CASSERVGAEQYF.

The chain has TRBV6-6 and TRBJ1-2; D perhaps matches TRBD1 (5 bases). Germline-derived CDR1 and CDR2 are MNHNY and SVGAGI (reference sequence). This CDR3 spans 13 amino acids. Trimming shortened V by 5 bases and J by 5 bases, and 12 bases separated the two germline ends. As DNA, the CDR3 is TGTGCCAGCAGTCCGTCCCAGGGTTATGGCTACACCTTC. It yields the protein CASSPSQGYGYTF.

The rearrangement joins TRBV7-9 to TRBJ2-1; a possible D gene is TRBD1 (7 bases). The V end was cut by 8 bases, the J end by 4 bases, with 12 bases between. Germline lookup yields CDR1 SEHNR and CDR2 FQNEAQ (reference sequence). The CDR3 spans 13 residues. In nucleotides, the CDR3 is TGTGCCAGCGCGGGACAGAATTACAATGAGCAGTTCTTC. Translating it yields CASAGQNYNEQFF.

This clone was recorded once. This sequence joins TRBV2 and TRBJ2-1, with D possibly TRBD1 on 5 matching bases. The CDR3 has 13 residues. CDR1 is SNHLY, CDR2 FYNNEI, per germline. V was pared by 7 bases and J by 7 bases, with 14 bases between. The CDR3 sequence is CASNGLPGNEQFF. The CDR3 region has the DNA TGTGCCAGCAATGGTCTCCCAGGGAATGAGCAGTTCTTC.

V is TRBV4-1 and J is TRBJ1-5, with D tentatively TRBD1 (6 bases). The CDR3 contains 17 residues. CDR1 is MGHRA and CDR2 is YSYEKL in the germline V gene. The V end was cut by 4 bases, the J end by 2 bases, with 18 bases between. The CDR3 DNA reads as TGCGCCAGCAGCCCCTCCCAGGGGTCGGTAGGCAATCAGCCCCAGCATTTT. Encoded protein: CASSPSQGSVGNQPQHF.

The DNA for the CDR3 is TGTGCCAGCAGCCAAGGCACCGGGGTTCAAGAGACCCAGTACTTC. Amino acids: CASSQGTGVQETQYF. The rearrangement uses TRBV3-1 (or the pseudogene TRBV3-2) and TRBJ2-5; a weak D match, TRBD2 (5 bases). This CDR3 contains 15 residues. Trimming stripped 1 base from V and 2 bases from J, with 11 bases between. Germline values: CDR1 LGHDT, CDR2 YNNKEL (reference sequence).

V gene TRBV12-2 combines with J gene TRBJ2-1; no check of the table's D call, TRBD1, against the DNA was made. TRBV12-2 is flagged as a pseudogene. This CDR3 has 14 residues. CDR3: CASRLNCQGNEQFF. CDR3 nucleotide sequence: TGTGCAAGTCGCTTAAATTGTCAGGGTAATGAGCAGTTCTTC.

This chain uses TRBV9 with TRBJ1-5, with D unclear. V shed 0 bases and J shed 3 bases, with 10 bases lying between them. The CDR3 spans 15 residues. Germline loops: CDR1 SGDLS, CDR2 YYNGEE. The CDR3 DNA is TGTGCCAGCAGCGTAGACGGAGGAGACAATCAGCCCCAGCATTTT. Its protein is CASSVDGGDNQPQHF.

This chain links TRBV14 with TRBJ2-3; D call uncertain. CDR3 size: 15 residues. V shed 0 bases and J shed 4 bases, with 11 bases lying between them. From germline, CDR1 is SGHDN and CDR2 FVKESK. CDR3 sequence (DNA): TGTGCCAGCAGCCAAGAAAGAGTGGTGGCAGATACGCAGTATTTT. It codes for CASSQERVVADTQYF.

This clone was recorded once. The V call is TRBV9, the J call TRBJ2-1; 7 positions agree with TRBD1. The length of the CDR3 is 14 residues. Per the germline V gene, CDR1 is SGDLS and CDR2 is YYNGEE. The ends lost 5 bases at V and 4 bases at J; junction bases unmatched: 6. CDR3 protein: CASSPGQSYNEQFF. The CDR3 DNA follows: TGTGCCAGCAGTCCGGGACAGAGTTACAATGAGCAGTTCTTC.

The CDR3 sequence is CASSEFLAANTGELFF. In DNA form, the CDR3 reads TGCGCCAGCAGTGAGTTTCTAGCGGCGAACACCGGGGAGCTGTTTTTT. The chain employs TRBV10-1 and TRBJ2-2; 7 bases match TRBD2. The germline CDR1 and CDR2 sequences are WNHNN and SYGVQD (reference sequence). This CDR3 spans 16 amino acids. The junction had 2 bases not matched to a gene; V was cut back by 1 base and J by 0 bases.

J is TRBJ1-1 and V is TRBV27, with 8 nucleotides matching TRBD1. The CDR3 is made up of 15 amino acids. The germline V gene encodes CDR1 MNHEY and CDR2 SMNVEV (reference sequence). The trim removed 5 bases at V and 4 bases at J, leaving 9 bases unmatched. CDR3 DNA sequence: TGTGCCAGCAGTCCGCCCGCTGGGACAGGCACTGAAGCTTTCTTT. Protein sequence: CASSPPAGTGTEAFF.